What follows are 10 T cell receptor beta chains derived from one specimen sequenced in a study of cytomegalovirus exposure and HLA in healthy donors. PCR used 60 Vbeta primers and 13 Jbeta primers. Repertoires were generated with immunoSEQ multiplex PCR, while TCRdb's copy carries only in-frame clones and drops some. Here the sample spans fewer than 200,000 clones, 70% to 85% being singletons. Input material: PBMCs. These receptors all stem from a man aged 35 to 55 in good health and CMV-seronegative.

The gene calls are TRBV11-2 and TRBJ2-1; 9 bases agree with TRBD1. The CDR3 is made up of 15 amino acids. V shed 7 bases, J shed 6 bases, and the junction held 10 bases outside the gene matches. Germline assignment: CDR1 SGHAT and CDR2 FQNNGV. Written as DNA, the CDR3 is TGTGCCAGCACACAGGGACAGGGAGCAGGCAATGAGCAGTTCTTC. Its translation: CASTQGQGAGNEQFF.

The CDR3 loop is CASSQEGLQTEAFF. The CDR3 coding sequence is TGCGCCAGCAGCCAAGAGGGACTGCAAACTGAAGCTTTCTTT. The chain joins TRBV4-1 to TRBJ1-1, with a tentative D call TRBD1 (5 bases). The V gene's germline CDR1 is MGHRA and CDR2 YSYEKL. This CDR3 has 14 residues. V lost 0 bases, J lost 5 bases, and 10 bases lay in between.

The sample holds a few counts of this clone. The chain recombines TRBV7-9 with TRBJ2-5, with D possibly TRBD1 on 5 matching bases. V was pared by 5 bases and J by 7 bases, with 14 bases between. The CDR3 is 13 amino acids. CDR1 and CDR2 (germline): SEHNR, FQNEAQ (reference sequence). This CDR3 reads CASSVQGRGTQYF. DNA for the CDR3: TGTGCCAGCAGCGTTCAGGGTAGGGGGACCCAGTACTTC.

V is TRBV19 and J is TRBJ1-3; D unclear. Trimming shortened V by 3 bases and J by 0 bases, and 9 bases separated the two germline ends. Germline V gene lookup returns CDR1 LNHDA and CDR2 SQIVND (reference sequence). This CDR3 spans 15 amino acids. DNA of the CDR3: TGTGCCAGTAGTATTGGAGGAAACTCTGGAAACACCATATATTTT. Encoded protein: CASSIGGNSGNTIYF. Full variable domain (remainder filled in from reference TRBV19 and TRBJ1-3): DGGITQSPKYLFRKEGQNVTLSCEQNLNHDAMYWYRQDPGQGLRLIYYSQIVNDFQKGDIAEGYSVSREKKESFPLTVTSAQKNPTAFYLCASSIGGNSGNTIYFGEGSWLTVV.

V gene TRBV5-1 combines with J gene TRBJ2-3, with a tentative D call TRBD2 (5 bases). CDR3 length: 15 amino acids. Germline CDR1 and CDR2: SGHRS and YFSETQ. Trimming shortened V by 2 bases and J by 1 base, and 11 bases separated the two germline ends. The CDR3 sequence is CASSLSGKGTDTQYF. The CDR3, as DNA: TGCGCCAGCAGCTTATCCGGGAAAGGCACAGATACGCAGTATTTT.

The chain combines TRBV5-5 with TRBJ2-3; 9 nucleotides match TRBD2. J was trimmed by 5 bases and V by 0 bases; bases with no gene match: 7. Germline V lookup: CDR1 SGHKS, CDR2 YYEKEE (reference sequence). This CDR3 comprises 16 residues. DNA for the CDR3: TGTGCCAGCAGCTTGGAGGGGCGGGGGGGCGGAGATACGCAGTATTTT. It codes for CASSLEGRGGGDTQYF.

This chain joins TRBV4-1 and TRBJ2-2; TRBD1 matches at 8 bases. Germline assignment: CDR1 MGHRA and CDR2 YSYEKL. The CDR3 is 14 residues long. V was clipped by 3 bases and J by 4 bases; unmatched bases: 1. CDR3 coding DNA: TGCGCCAGCAGCCAGGGGACAGGCACCGGGGAGCTGTTTTTT. Protein: CASSQGTGTGELFF.

This chain uses TRBV7-2 with TRBJ1-2; D might be TRBD1 (5 bases). Trimming removed 4 bases at V and 9 bases at J, with 21 bases between. CDR1 is SGHTA and CDR2 is FQGNSA in the germline V gene. The CDR3 extends over 15 amino acids. CDR3: CASSSGGGVDRRYTF. CDR3 DNA sequence: TGTGCCAGCAGCTCGGGGGGAGGGGTTGATAGGCGCTACACCTTC.

This clone was detected a few times. Other DNA variants within this sample encode the same CDR3. V gene TRBV6-1 combines with J gene TRBJ1-2; D is uncertain. The CDR3 loop spans 12 amino acids. The germline V gene has CDR1 MNHNS and CDR2 SASEGT. Trimming removed 4 bases from V and 8 bases from J, with 11 bases in between. CDR3 region: CASSAVTSGYTF. The CDR3 nucleotides read TGTGCCAGCAGTGCTGTGACAAGCGGCTACACCTTC.

The V gene is TRBV9, the J gene TRBJ1-6; D is ambiguous. Germline values: CDR1 SGDLS, CDR2 YYNGEE. CDR3 length: 14 residues. Between the trimmed V and J ends, which lost 3 bases and 12 bases, there was a span of 16 bases. CDR3 region: CASSADGGLGPLHF. The CDR3 DNA sequence: TGTGCCAGCAGCGCGGACGGAGGTTTAGGACCCCTCCACTTT.